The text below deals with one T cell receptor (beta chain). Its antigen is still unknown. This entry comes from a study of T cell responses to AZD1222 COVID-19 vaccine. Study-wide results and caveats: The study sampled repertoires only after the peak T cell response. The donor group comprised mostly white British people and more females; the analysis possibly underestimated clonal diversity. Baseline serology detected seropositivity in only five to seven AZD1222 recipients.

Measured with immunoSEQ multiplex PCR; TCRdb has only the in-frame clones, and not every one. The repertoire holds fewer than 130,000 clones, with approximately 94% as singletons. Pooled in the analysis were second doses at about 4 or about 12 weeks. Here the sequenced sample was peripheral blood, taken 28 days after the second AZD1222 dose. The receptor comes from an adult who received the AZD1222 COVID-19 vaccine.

The CDR3 loop is CASSPTDGDNEQFF. The CDR3 DNA reads as TGTGCCAGCAGTCCTACGGACGGAGACAATGAGCAGTTCTTC. The rearrangement uses TRBV2 and TRBJ2-1; D is unresolved. CDR1 and CDR2 from the germline V gene are SNHLY and FYNNEI. The V and J ends lost 5 bases and 5 bases respectively, with 13 bases between them. This CDR3 spans 14 amino acids. Supplemented by reference TRBV2 and TRBJ2-1, the full variable domain reads EPEVTQTPSHQVTQMGQEVILRCVPISNHLYFYWYRQILGQKVEFLVSFYNNEISEKSEIFDDQFSVERPDGSNFTLKIRSTKLEDSAMYFCASSPTDGDNEQFFGPGTRLTVL.